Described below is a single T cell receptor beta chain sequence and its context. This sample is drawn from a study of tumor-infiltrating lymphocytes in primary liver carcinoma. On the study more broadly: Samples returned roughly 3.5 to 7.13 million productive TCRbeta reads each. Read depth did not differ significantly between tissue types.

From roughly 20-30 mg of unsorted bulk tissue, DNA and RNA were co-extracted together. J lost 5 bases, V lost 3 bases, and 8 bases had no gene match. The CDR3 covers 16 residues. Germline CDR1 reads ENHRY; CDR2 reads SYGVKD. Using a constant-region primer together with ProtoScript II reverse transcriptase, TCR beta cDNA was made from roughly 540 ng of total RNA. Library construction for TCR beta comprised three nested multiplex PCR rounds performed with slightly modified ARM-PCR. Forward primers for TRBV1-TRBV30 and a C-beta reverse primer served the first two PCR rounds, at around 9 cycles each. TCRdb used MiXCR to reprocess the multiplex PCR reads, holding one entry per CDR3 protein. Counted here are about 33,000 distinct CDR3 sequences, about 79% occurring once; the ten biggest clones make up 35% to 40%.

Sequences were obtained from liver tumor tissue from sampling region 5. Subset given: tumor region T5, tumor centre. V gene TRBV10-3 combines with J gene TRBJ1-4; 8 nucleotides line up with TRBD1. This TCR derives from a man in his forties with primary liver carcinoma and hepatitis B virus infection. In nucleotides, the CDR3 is TGTGCCATCAGTGATCGTCAGGGGGCTGGAAATGAAAAACTGTTTTTT. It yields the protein CAISDRQGAGNEKLFF.